This T cell receptor (beta chain) appears in the sequencing data of a study of beta chain features in type 1 diabetes. As concerns this clone: Its antigen is as yet unknown.

CD45RO/CCR7/CD25/CD127/CD95/CD27 staining was used to isolate CD4+ naive, central memory, regulatory and stem cell-like memory cells by sorting. Purity (above 95%) was reached by all sorted populations. Trimming took off 3 bases at V and 6 bases at J, with 18 bases between the two ends. The CDR3 has 15 amino acids. Germline lookup yields CDR1 MDHEN and CDR2 SYDVKM. Sequencing targeted expressed TCRB transcripts, as all isolated RNA had been reverse transcribed. Method: immunoSEQ multiplex PCR; TCRdb's copy keeps in-frame clones and lacks some. The sample contains under 900,000 clones, around a sixth of which appear only once. Study-level points and caveats: Type 1 diabetes patients had VDJ junctions that carried fewer insertions and more deletions.

The sample taken for sequencing was naive CD4+ T cells from blood. The TCR comes from a young woman in good health. The chain joins TRBV28 to TRBJ2-7, with D perhaps matching TRBD2 (6 bases). CDR3 residues: CASSFPSVTGGEQYF. As DNA, the CDR3 is TGTGCCAGCAGTTTTCCTAGCGTCACCGGAGGCGAGCAGTACTTC.